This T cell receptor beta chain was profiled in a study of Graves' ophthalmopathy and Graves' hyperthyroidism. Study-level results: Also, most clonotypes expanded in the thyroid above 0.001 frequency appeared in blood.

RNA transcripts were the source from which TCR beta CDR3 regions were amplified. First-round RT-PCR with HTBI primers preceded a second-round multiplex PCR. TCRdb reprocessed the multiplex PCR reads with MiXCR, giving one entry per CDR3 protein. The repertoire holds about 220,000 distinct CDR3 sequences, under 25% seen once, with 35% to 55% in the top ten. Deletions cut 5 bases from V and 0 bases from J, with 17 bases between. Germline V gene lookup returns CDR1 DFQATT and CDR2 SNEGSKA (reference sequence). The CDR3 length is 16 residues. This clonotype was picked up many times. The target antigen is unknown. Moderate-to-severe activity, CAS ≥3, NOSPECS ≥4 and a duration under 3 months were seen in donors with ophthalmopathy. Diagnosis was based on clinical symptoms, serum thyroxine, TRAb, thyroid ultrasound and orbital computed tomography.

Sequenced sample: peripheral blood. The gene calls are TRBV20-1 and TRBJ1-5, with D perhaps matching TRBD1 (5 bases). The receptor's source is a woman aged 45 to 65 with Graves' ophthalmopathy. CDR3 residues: CSAGQRGINSNQPQHF. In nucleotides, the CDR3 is TGCAGTGCTGGACAACGGGGCATCAATAGCAATCAGCCCCAGCATTTT.